This TCR beta chain was recorded in a study of beta chain features in type 1 diabetes. A remark on this clone: No antigen is known for it.

Study-level points and caveats: Researchers reported that naive, central memory and Treg TCRB repertoires appeared more similar in patients than in healthy donors.

The study reverse transcribed the entire isolated RNA, so it sequenced expressed TCRB transcripts. Data came from immunoSEQ multiplex PCR; TCRdb stores just in-frame clones and leaves some out. The data contain 900,000 or so clones, 15% to 20% of them seen just once; the ten biggest clones take up about 0.025%. The clonotype was recovered from a young woman in good health. Sequencing was performed on naive CD4+ T cells from blood.

The CDR3 region has the DNA TGTGCCAGCACCCGAGGGGGGAATTCGAATCAGCCCCAGCATTTT. This translates into CASTRGGNSNQPQHF. This chain uses TRBV28 with TRBJ1-5; D may be TRBD1 (6 bases). This CDR3 has 15 residues. The germline V gene has CDR1 MDHEN and CDR2 SYDVKM. V was pared by 7 bases and J by 4 bases, with 17 bases between.